This TCR beta chain was captured in a study of cytomegalovirus exposure and HLA in healthy donors. Study-wide points: Looking again later, the authors saw that most CMV-associated TCR beta chains seemed HLA-restricted.

The CDR3 is 15 residues long. Germline V gives CDR1 SGHRS, CDR2 YFSETQ. V lost 2 bases to trimming and J lost 7 bases, with 19 bases between them. About this clone itself: Its specificity is not known.

Primers included in the PCR were 60 Vbeta and 13 Jbeta primers. Profiling relied on immunoSEQ multiplex PCR, and the TCRdb table lists in-frame clones only, not all of them. The repertoire holds about 160,000 clones, with less than 90% as singletons. The sequenced material came from PBMCs. The receptor comes from a male donor in good health and CMV-seropositive. V usage is TRBV5-1 and J usage is TRBJ2-7, with a tentative D call TRBD1 (6 bases). CDR3 sequence (DNA): TGCGCCAGCAGCTTAGCCAGGGGCCTAAAAGGAGAGCAGTACTTC. This codes for CASSLARGLKGEQYF.